The T cell receptor beta chain described here comes from a study of T cells in Graves' hyperthyroidism and ophthalmopathy. Study-wide results and limits: Ophthalmopathy was separated from stable hyperthyroidism by a 13 V-J model.

Patients showing uncontrolled infection, other autoimmune disease, pregnancy or lactation were ineligible. The TCR beta CDR3 regions underwent amplification using RNA transcripts as the source. HTBI primers were employed in a first-round RT-PCR of the TCR CDR3. MiXCR was run by TCRdb on the multiplex PCR reads, yielding one entry per CDR3 protein. Of roughly 570,000 distinct CDR3 sequences in the sample, roughly 50% were seen once. With regard to this clonotype: What it binds is unknown.

The CDR3 covers 11 residues. The V end was cut by 10 bases, the J end by 1 base, with 7 bases between. Germline CDR1 reads LNHNV; CDR2 reads YYDKDF (reference sequence). The sequenced sample was peripheral blood or thyroid tissue (not recorded which). The TCR was taken from an adult woman with Graves' disease, either hyperthyroidism or ophthalmopathy (not recorded which). This chain connects TRBV15 to TRBJ1-2; D is unclear. Written as DNA, the CDR3 is TGTGCCAGCGGGAATAACTATGGCTACACCTTC. Translating gives CASGNNYGYTF. The full variable domain, completed using reference TRBV15 and TRBJ1-2, is DAMVIQNPRYQVTQFGKPVTLSCSQTLNHNVMYWYQQKSSQAPKLLFHYYDKDFNNEADTPDNFQSRRPNTSFCFLDIRSPGLGDTAMYLCASGNNYGYTFGSGTRLTVV.